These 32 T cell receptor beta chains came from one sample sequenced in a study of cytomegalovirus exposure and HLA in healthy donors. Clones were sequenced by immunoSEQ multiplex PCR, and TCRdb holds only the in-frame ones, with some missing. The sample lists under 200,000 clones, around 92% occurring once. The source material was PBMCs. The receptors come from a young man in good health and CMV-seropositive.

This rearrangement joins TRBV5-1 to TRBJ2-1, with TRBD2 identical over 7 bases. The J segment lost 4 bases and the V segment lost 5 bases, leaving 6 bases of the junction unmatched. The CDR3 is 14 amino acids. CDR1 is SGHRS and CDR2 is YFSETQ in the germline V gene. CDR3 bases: TGCGCCAGCAGTCCTAGCGGAGGATACAATGAGCAGTTCTTC. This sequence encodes CASSPSGGYNEQFF.

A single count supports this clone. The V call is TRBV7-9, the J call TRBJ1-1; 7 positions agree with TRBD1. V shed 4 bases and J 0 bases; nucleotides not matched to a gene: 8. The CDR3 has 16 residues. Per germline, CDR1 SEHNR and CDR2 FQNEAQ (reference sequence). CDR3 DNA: TGTGCCAGCAGCTCCCCTGCAGGGGGGTTGAACACTGAAGCTTTCTTT. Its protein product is CASSSPAGGLNTEAFF.

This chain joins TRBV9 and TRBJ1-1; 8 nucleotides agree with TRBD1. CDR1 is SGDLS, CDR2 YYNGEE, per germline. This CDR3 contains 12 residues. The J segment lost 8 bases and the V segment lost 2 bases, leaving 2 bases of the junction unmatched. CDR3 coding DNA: TGTGCCAGCAGCGTCGGGACAGGCGAAGCTTTCTTT. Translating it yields CASSVGTGEAFF.

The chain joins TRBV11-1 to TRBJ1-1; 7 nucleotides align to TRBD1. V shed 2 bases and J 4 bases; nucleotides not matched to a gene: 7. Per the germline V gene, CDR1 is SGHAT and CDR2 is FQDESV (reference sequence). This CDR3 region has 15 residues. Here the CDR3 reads CASSLIRGIGTEAFF. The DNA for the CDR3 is TGTGCCAGCAGCTTAATCAGGGGGATCGGCACTGAAGCTTTCTTT.

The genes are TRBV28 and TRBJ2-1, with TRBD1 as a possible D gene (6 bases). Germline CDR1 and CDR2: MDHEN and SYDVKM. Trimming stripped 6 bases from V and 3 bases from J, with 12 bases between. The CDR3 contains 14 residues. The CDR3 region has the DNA TGTGCCAGCAGCCTTACACAGGGCTACAATGAGCAGTTCTTC. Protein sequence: CASSLTQGYNEQFF.

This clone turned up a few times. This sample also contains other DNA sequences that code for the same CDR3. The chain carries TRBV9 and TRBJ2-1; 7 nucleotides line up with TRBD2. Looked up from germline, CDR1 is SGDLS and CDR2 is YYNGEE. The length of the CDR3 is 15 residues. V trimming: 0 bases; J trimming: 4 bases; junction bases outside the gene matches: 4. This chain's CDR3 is CASSVVSSGYNEQFF. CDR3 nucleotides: TGTGCCAGCAGCGTAGTGTCTAGCGGTTACAATGAGCAGTTCTTC.

The CDR3 nucleotides read TGTGCCAGCAGTCCGACAGGGTTGGAGCAGTACTTC. Translation: CASSPTGLEQYF. The chain carries TRBV11-2 and TRBJ2-7; TRBD1 aligns across 7 bases. Germline trimming cut 6 bases from V and 7 bases from J; bases unmatched to any gene: 6. This CDR3 is built from 12 residues. The germline V gene has CDR1 SGHAT and CDR2 FQNNGV.

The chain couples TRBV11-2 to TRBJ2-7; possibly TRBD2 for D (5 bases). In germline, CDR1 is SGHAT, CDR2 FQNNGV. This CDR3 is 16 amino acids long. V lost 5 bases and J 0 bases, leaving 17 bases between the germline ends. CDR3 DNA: TGTGCCAGCAGCCCATCAGGACGGGGAAGCTCCTACGAGCAGTACTTC. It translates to CASSPSGRGSSYEQYF.

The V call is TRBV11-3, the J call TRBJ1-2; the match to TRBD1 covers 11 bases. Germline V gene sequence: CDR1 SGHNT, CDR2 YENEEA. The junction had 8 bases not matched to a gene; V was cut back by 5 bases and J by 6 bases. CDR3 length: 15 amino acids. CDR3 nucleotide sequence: TGTGCCAGCAGCCCAGGGGCGGACAGGGGGCATGGCTACACCTTC. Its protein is CASSPGADRGHGYTF.

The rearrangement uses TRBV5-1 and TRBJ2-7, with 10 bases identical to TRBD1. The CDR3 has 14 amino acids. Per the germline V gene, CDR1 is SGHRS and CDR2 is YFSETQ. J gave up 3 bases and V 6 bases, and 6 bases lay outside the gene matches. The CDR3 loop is CASTTGTGDYEQYF. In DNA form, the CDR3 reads TGCGCCAGCACCACCGGGACAGGGGACTACGAGCAGTACTTC. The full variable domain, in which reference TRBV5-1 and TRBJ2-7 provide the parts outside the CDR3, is KAGVTQTPRYLIKTRGQQVTLSCSPISGHRSVSWYQQTPGQGLQFLFEYFSETQRNKGNFPGRFSGRQFSNSRSEMNVSTLELGDSALYLCASTTGTGDYEQYFGPGTRLTVT.

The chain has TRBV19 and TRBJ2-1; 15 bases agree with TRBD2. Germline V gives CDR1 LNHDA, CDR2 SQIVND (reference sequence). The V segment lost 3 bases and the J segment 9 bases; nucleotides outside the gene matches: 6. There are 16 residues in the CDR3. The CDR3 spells CASSISGLAGGSEQFF. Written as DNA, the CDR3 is TGTGCCAGTAGTATCTCCGGACTAGCGGGAGGGAGTGAGCAGTTCTTC.

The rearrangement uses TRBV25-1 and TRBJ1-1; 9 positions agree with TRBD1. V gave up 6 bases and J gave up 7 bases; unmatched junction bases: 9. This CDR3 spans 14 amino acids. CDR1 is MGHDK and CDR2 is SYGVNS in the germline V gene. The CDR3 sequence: CASRGTGQSGEAFF. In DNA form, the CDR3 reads TGTGCCAGCAGGGGGACAGGGCAGTCGGGTGAAGCTTTCTTT.

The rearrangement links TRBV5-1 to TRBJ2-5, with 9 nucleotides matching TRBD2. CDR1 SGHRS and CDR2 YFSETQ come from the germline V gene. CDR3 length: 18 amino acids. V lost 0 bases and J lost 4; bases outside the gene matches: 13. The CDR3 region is CASSLASGVAGPLETQYF. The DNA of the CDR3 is TGCGCCAGCAGCTTGGCTAGCGGGGTAGCGGGACCCCTAGAGACCCAGTACTTC.

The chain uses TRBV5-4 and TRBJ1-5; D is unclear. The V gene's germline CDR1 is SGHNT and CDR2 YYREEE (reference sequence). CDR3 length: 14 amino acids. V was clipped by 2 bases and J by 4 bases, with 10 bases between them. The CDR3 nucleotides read TGTGCCAGCAGCTTCTTTGGAGGGAATCAGCCCCAGCATTTT. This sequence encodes CASSFFGGNQPQHF.

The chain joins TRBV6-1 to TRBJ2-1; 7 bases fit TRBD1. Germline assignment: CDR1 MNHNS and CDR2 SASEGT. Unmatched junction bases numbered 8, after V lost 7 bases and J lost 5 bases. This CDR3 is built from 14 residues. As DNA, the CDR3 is TGTGCCAGCATAGGGACAGAGTCAAACAATGAGCAGTTCTTC. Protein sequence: CASIGTESNNEQFF.

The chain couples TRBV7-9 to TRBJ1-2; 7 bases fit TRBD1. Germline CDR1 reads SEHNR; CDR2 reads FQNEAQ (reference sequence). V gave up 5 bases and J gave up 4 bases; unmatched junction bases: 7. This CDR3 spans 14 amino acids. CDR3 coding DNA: TGTGCCAGCAGCAACGGACAGGTCGTCTATGGCTACACCTTC. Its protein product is CASSNGQVVYGYTF. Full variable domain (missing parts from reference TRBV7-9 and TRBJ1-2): DTGVSQNPRHKITKRGQNVTFRCDPISEHNRLYWYRQTLGQGPEFLTYFQNEAQLEKSRLLSDRFSAERPKGSFSTLEIQRTEQGDSAMYLCASSNGQVVYGYTFGSGTRLTVV.

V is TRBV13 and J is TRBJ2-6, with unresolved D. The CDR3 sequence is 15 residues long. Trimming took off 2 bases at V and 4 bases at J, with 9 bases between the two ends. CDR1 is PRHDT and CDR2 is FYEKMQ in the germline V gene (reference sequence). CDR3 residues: CASSLFVGGANVLTF. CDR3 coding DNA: TGTGCCAGCAGCTTATTTGTCGGGGGGGCCAACGTCCTGACTTTC.

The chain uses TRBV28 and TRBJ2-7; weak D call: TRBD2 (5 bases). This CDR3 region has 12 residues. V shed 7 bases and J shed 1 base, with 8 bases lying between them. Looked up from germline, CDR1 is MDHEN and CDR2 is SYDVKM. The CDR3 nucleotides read TGTGCCAGCACCGGGATTTCCTACGAGCAGTACTTC. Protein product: CASTGISYEQYF.

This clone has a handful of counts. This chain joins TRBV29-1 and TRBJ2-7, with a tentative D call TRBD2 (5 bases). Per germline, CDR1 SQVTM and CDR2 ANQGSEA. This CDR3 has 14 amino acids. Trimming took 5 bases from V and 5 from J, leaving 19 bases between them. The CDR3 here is CSVTSRGSQDEQYF. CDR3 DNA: TGCAGCGTTACCTCCCGAGGGTCCCAGGACGAGCAGTACTTC.

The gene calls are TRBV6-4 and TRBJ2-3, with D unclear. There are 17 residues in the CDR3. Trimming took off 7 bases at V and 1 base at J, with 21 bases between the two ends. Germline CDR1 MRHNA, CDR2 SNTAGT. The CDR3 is CASKNPPRRVGTDTQYF. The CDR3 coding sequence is TGTGCCAGCAAAAATCCCCCGCGACGGGTTGGCACAGATACGCAGTATTTT.

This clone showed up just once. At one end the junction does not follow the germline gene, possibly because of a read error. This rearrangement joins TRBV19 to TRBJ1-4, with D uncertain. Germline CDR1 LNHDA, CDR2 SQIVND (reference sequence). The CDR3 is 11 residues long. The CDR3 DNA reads TGTGCCAGTAGAACTGATGAAAAACTGTTTTTT. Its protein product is CASRTDEKLFF.

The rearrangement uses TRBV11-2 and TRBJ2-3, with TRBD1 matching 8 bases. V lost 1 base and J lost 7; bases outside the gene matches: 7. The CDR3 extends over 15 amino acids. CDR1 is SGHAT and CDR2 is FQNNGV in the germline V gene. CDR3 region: CASSLVRTGQYTQYF. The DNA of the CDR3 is TGTGCCAGCAGCTTAGTGCGGACAGGGCAATATACGCAGTATTTT.

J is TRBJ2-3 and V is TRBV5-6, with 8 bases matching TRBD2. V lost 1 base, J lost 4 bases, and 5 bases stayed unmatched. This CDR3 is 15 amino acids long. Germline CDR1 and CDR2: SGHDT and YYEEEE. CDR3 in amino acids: CASSLFSGIADTQYF. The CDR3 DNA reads TGTGCCAGCAGCTTGTTTAGCGGGATCGCAGATACGCAGTATTTT.

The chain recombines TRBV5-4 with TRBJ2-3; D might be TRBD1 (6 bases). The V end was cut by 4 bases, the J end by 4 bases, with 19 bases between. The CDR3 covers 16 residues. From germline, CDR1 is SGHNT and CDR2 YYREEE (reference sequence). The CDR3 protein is CASSRKQGPAADTQYF. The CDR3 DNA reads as TGTGCCAGCAGCCGTAAACAGGGACCCGCCGCAGATACGCAGTATTTT.

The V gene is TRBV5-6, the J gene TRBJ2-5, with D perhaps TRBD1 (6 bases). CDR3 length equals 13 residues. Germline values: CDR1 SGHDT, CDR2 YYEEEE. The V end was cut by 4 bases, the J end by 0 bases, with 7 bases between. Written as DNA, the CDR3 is TGTGCCAGCAGCGGACAGAACCAAGAGACCCAGTACTTC. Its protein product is CASSGQNQETQYF.

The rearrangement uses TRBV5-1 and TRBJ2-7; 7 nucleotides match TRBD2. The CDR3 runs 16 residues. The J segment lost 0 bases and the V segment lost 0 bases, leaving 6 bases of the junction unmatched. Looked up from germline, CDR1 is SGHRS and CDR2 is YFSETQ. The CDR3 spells CASSLGGREYSYEQYF. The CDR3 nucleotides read TGCGCCAGCAGCTTGGGAGGGAGGGAGTACTCCTACGAGCAGTACTTC.

The CDR3 here is CASSFGLDEQYF. The CDR3 coding sequence is TGCGCCAGCAGCTTTGGACTAGACGAGCAGTACTTC. The J gene is TRBJ2-7, the V gene TRBV5-1; 7 bases map to TRBD2. The CDR3 extends over 12 amino acids. Unmatched junction bases numbered 1, after V lost 2 bases and J lost 5 bases. Per the germline V gene, CDR1 is SGHRS and CDR2 is YFSETQ.

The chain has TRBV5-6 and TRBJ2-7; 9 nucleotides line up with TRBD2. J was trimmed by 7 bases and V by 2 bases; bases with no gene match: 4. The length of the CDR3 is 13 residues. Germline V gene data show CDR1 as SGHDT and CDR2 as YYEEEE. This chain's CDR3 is CASSFGGGGEQYF. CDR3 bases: TGTGCCAGCAGCTTTGGCGGGGGGGGAGAGCAGTACTTC.

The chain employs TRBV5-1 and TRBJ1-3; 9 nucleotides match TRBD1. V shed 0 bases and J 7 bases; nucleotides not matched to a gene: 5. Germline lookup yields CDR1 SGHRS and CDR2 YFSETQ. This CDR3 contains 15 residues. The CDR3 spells CASSLGDREGNTIYF. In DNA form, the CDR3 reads TGCGCCAGCAGCTTGGGGGACAGGGAAGGTAACACCATATATTTT.

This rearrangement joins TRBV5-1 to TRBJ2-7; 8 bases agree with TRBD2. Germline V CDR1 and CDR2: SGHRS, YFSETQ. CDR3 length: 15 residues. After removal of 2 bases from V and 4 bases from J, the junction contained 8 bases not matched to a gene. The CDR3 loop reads CASSLGLASGYEQYF. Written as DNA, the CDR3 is TGCGCCAGCAGCTTAGGACTAGCCAGTGGATACGAGCAGTACTTC.

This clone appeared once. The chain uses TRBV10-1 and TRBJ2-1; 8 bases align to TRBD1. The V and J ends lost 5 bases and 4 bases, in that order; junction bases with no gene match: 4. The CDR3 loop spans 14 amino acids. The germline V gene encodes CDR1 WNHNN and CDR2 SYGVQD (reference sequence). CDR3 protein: CASSPTGGYNEQFF. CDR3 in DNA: TGCGCCAGCAGTCCAACAGGGGGGTACAATGAGCAGTTCTTC.

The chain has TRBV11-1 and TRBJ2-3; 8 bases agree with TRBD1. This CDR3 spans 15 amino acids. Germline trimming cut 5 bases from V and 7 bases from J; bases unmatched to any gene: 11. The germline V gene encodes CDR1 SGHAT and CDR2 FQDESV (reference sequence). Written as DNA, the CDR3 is TGTGCCAGCAGCCAAGGACAGGGTAAAGAAAATACGCAGTATTTT. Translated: CASSQGQGKENTQYF.